The 21 T cell receptor beta chains given below trace back to one sample, sequenced in a study of identical twins. TCRdb redid the calling of the 5' RACE reads with MiXCR, one entry per CDR3 protein. The sample includes 690,000 or so distinct CDR3 sequences, 5.5% to 6.5% of them seen just once. The sample comprised naive T cells sorted from blood. Every receptor here comes from a man younger than 35 in good health.

This clonotype was observed a few times. The genes are TRBV12-3 or TRBV12-4 and TRBJ2-1; 14 bases are a match to TRBD2. The ends lost 7 bases at V and 6 bases at J; junction bases unmatched: 14. The CDR3 has 18 residues. The CDR3 spells CASIISGTSGRAINEQFF. The CDR3 DNA reads as TGTGCCAGCATTATCTCCGGGACTAGCGGGAGAGCAATCAATGAGCAGTTCTTC.

This clonotype was counted ten times or more. The V gene is TRBV6-1, the J gene TRBJ1-3, with a tentative D call TRBD1 (6 bases). V was clipped by 6 bases and J by 0 bases, with 9 bases between them. This CDR3 has 14 residues. CDR1 MNHNS and CDR2 SASEGT come from the germline V gene. This chain's CDR3 is CASREQGSGNTIYF. Written as DNA, the CDR3 is TGTGCCAGCAGAGAACAGGGCTCTGGAAACACCATATATTTT.

The genes are TRBV4-1 and TRBJ2-6, with D hard to call. This CDR3 is built from 14 residues. The germline CDR1 and CDR2 sequences are MGHRA and YSYEKL. V lost 0 bases and J 12 bases, leaving 12 bases between the germline ends. The CDR3 here is CASSQEGRIGVLTF. CDR3 bases: TGCGCCAGCAGCCAAGAAGGCAGGATTGGCGTCCTGACTTTC.

This clonotype was detected ten times or more. The CDR3 protein is CASSLEGTGNTIYF. The DNA of the CDR3 is TGTGCCAGCAGTTTGGAGGGGACTGGAAACACCATATATTTT. The genes are TRBV12-3 or TRBV12-4 and TRBJ1-3, with D perhaps matching TRBD1 (5 bases). The CDR3 is 14 amino acids. V lost 3 bases to trimming and J lost 2 bases, with 8 bases between them.

The gene calls are TRBV10-3 and TRBJ2-2; perhaps TRBD2 as D (5 bases). V shed 7 bases and J shed 0 bases, with 6 bases lying between them. CDR3 length: 13 residues. Germline V gene data show CDR1 as ENHRY and CDR2 as SYGVKD. The CDR3 region is CAINGANTGELFF. The CDR3 DNA sequence: TGTGCCATCAACGGGGCGAACACCGGGGAGCTGTTTTTT.

The sample holds a few counts of this clonotype. The chain recombines TRBV7-2 with TRBJ2-2; maybe TRBD1 (5 bases). Trimming left V 5 bases short and J 8 bases short, with 21 bases between. This CDR3 is built from 16 residues. CDR1 and CDR2 from the germline V gene are SGHTA and FQGNSA. CDR3 DNA sequence: TGTGCCAGCAGCGTTCCAGGCCACTACGCAGGGGGGGAGCTGTTTTTT. It specifies CASSVPGHYAGGELFF.

This clonotype was observed many times. The gene calls are TRBV5-5 and TRBJ2-1; 7 bases agree with TRBD2. The CDR3 covers 16 residues. The germline V gene encodes CDR1 SGHKS and CDR2 YYEKEE (reference sequence). Losses at the gene ends were 0 bases for V and 2 bases for J; bases not matched to a gene: 5. The CDR3 nucleotides read TGTGCCAGCAGCTTGGCCTCCAGCGGGGCCTACAATGAGCAGTTCTTC. As protein: CASSLASSGAYNEQFF. Together with reference TRBV5-5 and TRBJ2-1, the CDR3 gives the full variable domain: DAGVTQSPTHLIKTRGQQVTLRCSPISGHKSVSWYQQVLGQGPQFIFQYYEKEERGRGNFPDRFSARQFPNYSSELNVNALLLGDSALYLCASSLASSGAYNEQFFGPGTRLTVL.

This clonotype has a handful of counts. V and J are TRBV4-2 and TRBJ1-4; 7 bases map to TRBD1. Germline-derived CDR1 and CDR2 are LGHNA and YNFKEQ. The CDR3 spans 14 residues. The V gene end was trimmed by 4 bases and the J gene end by 10 bases; junction bases not matched to a gene: 9. This CDR3 reads CASSLTGRGGKLFF. As DNA, the CDR3 is TGTGCCAGCAGCCTAACGGGCAGGGGGGGAAAACTGTTTTTT.

There are many counts of this clonotype. This chain links TRBV4-2 with TRBJ2-3, with 9 bases matching TRBD2. The CDR3 is 16 residues long. The V gene's germline CDR1 is LGHNA and CDR2 YNFKEQ. V dropped 4 bases and J dropped 1; count of bases not matched to a gene: 6. The CDR3 protein is CASSPGTSIRTDTQYF. The CDR3 DNA reads TGTGCCAGCAGCCCCGGGACTAGCATTCGCACAGATACGCAGTATTTT.

In its sample, this clonotype was seen many times. The CDR3, as DNA: TGTGCCAGCAGCTTATTTTCCTTGGGCAGGGGTGAGGAGCAGTACTTC. Its translation: CASSLFSLGRGEEQYF. The chain links TRBV7-2 to TRBJ2-7, with D possibly being TRBD1 (6 bases). V lost 2 bases to trimming and J lost 7 bases, with 21 bases between them. Germline CDR1 reads SGHTA; CDR2 reads FQGNSA. This CDR3 comprises 16 residues.

This clonotype was observed a handful of times. The gene calls are TRBV2 and TRBJ2-3; 10 nucleotides agree with TRBD2. This CDR3 has 16 amino acids. Trimming took 4 bases from V and 4 from J; bases not matched to a gene: 8. Per the germline V gene, CDR1 is SNHLY and CDR2 is FYNNEI. CDR3 amino acids: CASSASSGRSSDTQYF. CDR3 sequence (DNA): TGTGCCAGCAGTGCATCTAGCGGGAGATCTTCAGATACGCAGTATTTT. Filled out from reference TRBV2 and TRBJ2-3, the complete variable domain reads EPEVTQTPSHQVTQMGQEVILRCVPISNHLYFYWYRQILGQKVEFLVSFYNNEISEKSEIFDDQFSVERPDGSNFTLKIRSTKLEDSAMYFCASSASSGRSSDTQYFGPGTRLTVL.

The chain carries TRBV7-6 and TRBJ2-1; D uncertain. CDR1 is SGHVS, CDR2 FNYEAQ, per germline. Deletions cut 5 bases from V and 4 bases from J, with 15 bases between. The length of the CDR3 is 15 residues. The CDR3 spells CASSPQPAEYNEQFF. The DNA of the CDR3 is TGTGCCAGCAGCCCTCAGCCAGCTGAATACAATGAGCAGTTCTTC.

This clonotype was counted a few times. The chain couples TRBV12-3 or TRBV12-4 to TRBJ1-5, with TRBD1 identical over 12 bases. The CDR3 length is 18 residues. V shed 4 bases and J 0 bases; nucleotides not matched to a gene: 7. CDR3 residues: CASSWGQGASYSNQPQHF. As DNA, the CDR3 is TGTGCCAGCAGTTGGGGACAGGGGGCCTCGTATAGCAATCAGCCCCAGCATTTT.

This clonotype was recorded a few times. The chain is built from TRBV7-9 and TRBJ2-1; TRBD2 might be the D (6 bases). The germline V gene encodes CDR1 SEHNR and CDR2 FQNEAQ (reference sequence). CDR3 length equals 14 residues. Trimming pared 1 base from V and 12 bases from J, leaving 16 bases between. The CDR3 protein is CASSLGGTRDGQFF. The CDR3, as DNA: TGTGCCAGCAGCTTAGGTGGGACTCGGGATGGGCAGTTCTTC.

The chain has TRBV15 and TRBJ2-5; 8 nucleotides agree with TRBD1. CDR3 length: 17 amino acids. The germline CDR1 and CDR2 sequences are LNHNV and YYDKDF (reference sequence). J gave up 3 bases and V 1 base, and 10 bases lay outside the gene matches. CDR3 amino acids: CATSRGQGTAFEETQYF. In DNA, the CDR3 is TGTGCCACCAGCAGAGGACAGGGGACAGCGTTTGAAGAGACCCAGTACTTC.

This clonotype was counted at least ten times. The J gene is TRBJ1-6, the V gene TRBV20-1; D is unresolved. The CDR3 totals 14 residues. Germline V CDR1 and CDR2: DFQATT, SNEGSKA (reference sequence). V shed 6 bases and J shed 5 bases, with 14 bases lying between them. Here the CDR3 DNA reads TGCAGTGCACAAGGAGGGCTTAATAATTCACCCCTCCACTTT. It specifies CSAQGGLNNSPLHF.

This clonotype was seen ten or more times. This chain connects TRBV7-9 to TRBJ2-7, with 7 bases that match TRBD1. V shed 5 bases and J 6 bases; nucleotides not matched to a gene: 13. The CDR3 covers 15 residues. In germline, CDR1 is SEHNR, CDR2 FQNEAQ (reference sequence). CDR3 sequence (DNA): TGTGCCAGCAGCAGAGATAGTGACAGGGTTGGCGAGCAGTACTTC. The encoded protein is CASSRDSDRVGEQYF.

This clonotype was detected ten times or more. The chain has TRBV10-3 and TRBJ2-2; no clear D. V dropped 6 bases and J dropped 4 bases, with 9 bases sitting between them. The CDR3 consists of 13 residues. Germline CDR1 ENHRY, CDR2 SYGVKD. The CDR3 DNA reads TGTGCCATCAGCCGGCCCGGCACCGGGGAGCTGTTTTTT. Amino acids: CAISRPGTGELFF.

This chain connects TRBV5-1 to TRBJ2-1; 9 bases map to TRBD2. The CDR3 has 15 amino acids. Germline assignment: CDR1 SGHRS and CDR2 YFSETQ. V lost 5 bases to trimming and J lost 8 bases; unmatched junction nucleotides: 11. CDR3 DNA sequence: TGCGCCAGCAGAAATTTAGCGGGAGTAATCGATGAGCAGTTCTTC. Protein sequence: CASRNLAGVIDEQFF. Complete variable domain (other parts from reference TRBV5-1 and TRBJ2-1): KAGVTQTPRYLIKTRGQQVTLSCSPISGHRSVSWYQQTPGQGLQFLFEYFSETQRNKGNFPGRFSGRQFSNSRSEMNVSTLELGDSALYLCASRNLAGVIDEQFFGPGTRLTVL.

This clonotype was recorded at least ten times. This sequence joins TRBV27 and TRBJ2-1; 8 nucleotides match TRBD1. Trimming removed 8 bases from V and 5 bases from J; junction bases left unmatched: 17. Looked up from germline, CDR1 is MNHEY and CDR2 is SMNVEV (reference sequence). This CDR3 has 17 residues. This CDR3 reads CASAYLVGRGRDNEQFF. The CDR3 DNA reads as TGTGCCAGCGCGTACCTAGTGGGCAGGGGGCGCGACAATGAGCAGTTCTTC.

The V gene is TRBV6-2 or TRBV6-3, the J gene TRBJ2-7, with unresolved D. This CDR3 is built from 15 residues. CDR1 MNHEY and CDR2 SVGEGT come from the germline V gene. V lost 5 bases and J lost 3, with 17 bases in between. Here the CDR3 DNA reads TGTGCCAGCAGTCCGCGGATTCGGACCATCTACGAGCAGTACTTC. Translated, it gives CASSPRIRTIYEQYF.